These 25 T cell receptor beta chains were all obtained from the same sample, sequenced in a study of cytotoxic CD8 clonotypes in ibrutinib-treated CLL. Method: immunoSEQ multiplex PCR; TCRdb's copy keeps in-frame clones and lacks some. The table includes roughly 180,000 clones, 84% detected once. The material sequenced was PBMCs, taken after 24 months of ibrutinib treatment. The receptor set was obtained from a human donor with chronic lymphocytic leukemia.

CDR3 bases: TGTGCCAGCAGTCCGCGGACATTTTATGGCTACACCTTC. Its translation is CASSPRTFYGYTF. The gene calls are TRBV27 and TRBJ1-2, with D perhaps TRBD1 (5 bases). This CDR3 region has 13 residues. Germline-derived CDR1 and CDR2 are MNHEY and SMNVEV (reference sequence). The germline V and J ends were trimmed by 5 bases and 5 bases, with 12 bases remaining between them.

The chain couples TRBV5-1 to TRBJ1-6; TRBD1 aligns across 7 bases. The CDR3 loop spans 15 amino acids. The germline gives CDR1 SGHRS, CDR2 YFSETQ. After removal of 3 bases from V and 7 bases from J, the junction contained 7 bases not matched to a gene. The CDR3 nucleotides read TGCGCCAGCAGCTCAAGGACAGGAGTCAATTCACCCCTCCACTTT. It translates to CASSSRTGVNSPLHF.

This clone was recorded only once. This chain links TRBV7-9 with TRBJ2-3, with TRBD1 matching over 9 bases. J gave up 4 bases and V 1 base, and 12 bases lay outside the gene matches. The CDR3 spans 18 residues. CDR1 is SEHNR and CDR2 is FQNEAQ in the germline V gene (reference sequence). As DNA, the CDR3 is TGTGCCAGCAGCTTAGAGGTCGTAACAGGGGGCTTCGCAGATACGCAGTATTTT. This sequence encodes CASSLEVVTGGFADTQYF. Complete variable domain (other parts from reference TRBV7-9 and TRBJ2-3): DTGVSQNPRHKITKRGQNVTFRCDPISEHNRLYWYRQTLGQGPEFLTYFQNEAQLEKSRLLSDRFSAERPKGSFSTLEIQRTEQGDSAMYLCASSLEVVTGGFADTQYFGPGTRLTVL.

The chain couples TRBV6-4 to TRBJ1-1, with D uncertain. V was cut by 4 bases and J by 0 bases, with 6 bases left in between. CDR1 is MRHNA, CDR2 SNTAGT, per germline. The CDR3 covers 13 residues. Here the CDR3 DNA reads TGTGCCAGCAGTGCCGCTCTGAACACTGAAGCTTTCTTT. Its protein product is CASSAALNTEAFF.

V gene TRBV27 combines with J gene TRBJ1-2; D possibly corresponds to TRBD1 (6 bases). Germline-derived CDR1 and CDR2 are MNHEY and SMNVEV (reference sequence). V lost 3 bases, J lost 5 bases, and 10 bases lay in between. The CDR3 runs 13 residues. CDR3 residues: CASSFQGLYGYTF. The CDR3 region has the DNA TGTGCCAGCAGTTTTCAGGGGTTATATGGCTACACCTTC.

CDR3 DNA sequence: TGTGCCAGCAGTTCTGCGGGGGCCCACTACAATGAGCAGTTCTTC. It translates to CASSSAGAHYNEQFF. The chain is built from TRBV7-9 and TRBJ2-1, with D possibly being TRBD2 (7 bases). Looked up from germline, CDR1 is SEHNR and CDR2 is FQNEAQ (reference sequence). CDR3 size: 15 residues. The V gene lost 6 bases and the J gene lost 3 bases, with 15 bases spanning the gap.

This clone was picked up a small number of times. The chain employs TRBV11-3 and TRBJ2-1; 8 bases align to TRBD1. CDR1 is SGHNT, CDR2 YENEEA, per germline. The CDR3 has 18 amino acids. The V gene end was trimmed by 4 bases and the J gene end by 0 bases; junction bases not matched to a gene: 11. Here the CDR3 DNA reads TGTGCCAGCAGCTCCCGACAGGGGACTCTTAGCTCCTACAATGAGCAGTTCTTC. Residues: CASSSRQGTLSSYNEQFF. The complete variable domain, with remaining parts taken from reference TRBV11-3 and TRBJ2-1, reads EAGVVQSPRYKIIEKKQPVAFWCNPISGHNTLYWYLQNLGQGPELLIRYENEEAVDDSQLPKDRFSAERLKGVDSTLKIQPAELGDSAVYLCASSSRQGTLSSYNEQFFGPGTRLTVL.

The table lists this clone with a count of one. This chain joins TRBV7-9 and TRBJ1-2, with TRBD1 matching 8 bases. The J segment lost 7 bases and the V segment lost 3 bases, leaving 4 bases of the junction unmatched. The V gene's germline CDR1 is SEHNR and CDR2 FQNEAQ (reference sequence). This CDR3 has 13 residues. Here the CDR3 reads CASSFGTGGGYTF. CDR3 DNA sequence: TGTGCCAGCAGCTTTGGGACAGGAGGTGGCTACACCTTC. Looking up the rest from reference TRBV7-9 and TRBJ1-2 gives the full variable domain: DTGVSQNPRHKITKRGQNVTFRCDPISEHNRLYWYRQTLGQGPEFLTYFQNEAQLEKSRLLSDRFSAERPKGSFSTLEIQRTEQGDSAMYLCASSFGTGGGYTFGSGTRLTVV.

DNA for the CDR3: TGTGCCAGCAGCTTAGCCCAGGCGGTTTTGAGCTATGGCTACACCTTC. Amino acid sequence: CASSLAQAVLSYGYTF. This chain joins TRBV7-9 and TRBJ1-2, with D unresolved. The CDR3 has 16 amino acids. Germline V CDR1 and CDR2: SEHNR, FQNEAQ (reference sequence). Trimming removed 0 bases at V and 4 bases at J, with 15 bases between.

J is TRBJ2-3 and V is TRBV10-1; D is unresolved. This CDR3 is 14 amino acids long. V lost 11 bases and J 0 bases, leaving 15 bases between the germline ends. Germline CDR1 is WNHNN and CDR2 is SYGVQD (reference sequence). As DNA, the CDR3 is TGCGCCCGGACGGAAAAACCTAGCACAGATACGCAGTATTTT. Amino acid sequence: CARTEKPSTDTQYF.

The rearrangement uses TRBV5-1 and TRBJ1-2; 10 bases align to TRBD1. The CDR3 consists of 14 residues. Germline-derived CDR1 and CDR2 are SGHRS and YFSETQ. With 6 bases clipped from V and 5 bases from J, the junction kept 7 bases outside the gene matches. CDR3 amino acids: CASKFMGQGYGYTF. The CDR3 nucleotides are TGCGCCAGCAAATTTATGGGACAGGGGTATGGCTACACCTTC.

This rearrangement joins TRBV15 to TRBJ2-7; 8 nucleotides match TRBD1. V shed 1 base and J 12 bases; nucleotides not matched to a gene: 8. This CDR3 comprises 13 residues. Germline CDR1 is LNHNV and CDR2 is YYDKDF (reference sequence). CDR3 nucleotides: TGTGCCACCAGCAGAGCCCCTCGGGACAGGCGGTACTTC. Its protein is CATSRAPRDRRYF. Full variable domain (missing parts from reference TRBV15 and TRBJ2-7): DAMVIQNPRYQVTQFGKPVTLSCSQTLNHNVMYWYQQKSSQAPKLLFHYYDKDFNNEADTPDNFQSRRPNTSFCFLDIRSPGLGDTAMYLCATSRAPRDRRYFGPGTRLTVT.

This chain links TRBV7-2 with TRBJ1-4, with TRBD1 as a possible D gene (6 bases). Between the trimmed V and J ends, which lost 1 base and 14 bases, there was a span of 14 bases. The germline V gene has CDR1 SGHTA and CDR2 FQGNSA. The CDR3 loop spans 13 amino acids. CDR3 protein: CASSLGGRGGLFF. The CDR3 DNA follows: TGTGCCAGCAGCTTAGGGGGCAGGGGAGGCCTGTTTTTT.

The chain has TRBV5-1 and TRBJ2-1, with 8 nucleotides matching TRBD2. J gave up 8 bases and V 4 bases, and 17 bases lay outside the gene matches. Germline loops: CDR1 SGHRS, CDR2 YFSETQ. This CDR3 has 17 residues. In DNA, the CDR3 is TGCGCCAGCAGCAACTCCGGGACTAGGTTTTCTGAGGATGAGCAGTTCTTC. As protein: CASSNSGTRFSEDEQFF.

This clone was seen only once. The chain recombines TRBV4-3 with TRBJ2-3, with D maybe TRBD2 (5 bases). Germline CDR1 reads LGHNA; CDR2 reads YSLEER. This CDR3 comprises 15 residues. Trimming left V 5 bases short and J 0 bases short, with 12 bases between. This CDR3 is CASSARAVSTDTQYF. Written as DNA, the CDR3 is TGCGCCAGCAGCGCCCGAGCGGTTAGCACAGATACGCAGTATTTT.

This chain joins TRBV28 and TRBJ1-5; possibly TRBD1 for D (6 bases). Germline V CDR1 and CDR2: MDHEN, SYDVKM. V gave up 2 bases and J gave up 11 bases, with 22 bases separating them. This CDR3 contains 16 residues. This CDR3 is CASSLGLRTGARSQHF. In DNA, the CDR3 is TGTGCCAGCAGTTTAGGCCTGCGGACGGGGGCGAGGTCCCAGCATTTT.

This chain links TRBV6-1 with TRBJ2-1; D is perhaps TRBD1 (6 bases). CDR1 and CDR2 (germline): MNHNS, SASEGT. Trimming removed 6 bases at V and 3 bases at J, with 15 bases between. This CDR3 spans 15 amino acids. In DNA, the CDR3 is TGTGCCAGCAGCCTACAGGGCGCGATCTACAATGAGCAGTTCTTC. Translating gives CASSLQGAIYNEQFF.

This chain joins TRBV6-1 and TRBJ2-6; D is unclear. The V and J ends lost 5 bases and 1 base respectively, with 6 bases between them. Germline V CDR1 and CDR2: MNHNS, SASEGT. The CDR3 totals 14 residues. CDR3 protein: CASSRVSGANVLTF. The CDR3 DNA reads TGTGCCAGCAGTCGGGTGTCTGGGGCCAACGTCCTGACTTTC.

The V and J genes are TRBV7-3 and TRBJ2-5, with D perhaps TRBD1 (5 bases). CDR3 length: 13 residues. The V gene's germline CDR1 is SGHTA and CDR2 FQGTGA. V was cut by 3 bases and J by 2 bases, with 7 bases left in between. The CDR3 region has the DNA TGTGCCAGCAGCTTGGGGCCTCAAGAGACCCAGTACTTC. Residues: CASSLGPQETQYF.

In DNA, the CDR3 is TGTGCCAGCAGTTCGGACAGGGGGGGAGCTGAAGCTTTCTTT. It specifies CASSSDRGGAEAFF. J is TRBJ1-1 and V is TRBV7-9; 10 positions agree with TRBD1. The CDR3 sequence is 14 residues long. Trimming cost V 6 bases and J 6 bases; bases outside gene matches: 7. From germline, CDR1 is SEHNR and CDR2 FQNEAQ (reference sequence). Full variable domain (outside the CDR3, taken from reference TRBV7-9 and TRBJ1-1): DTGVSQNPRHKITKRGQNVTFRCDPISEHNRLYWYRQTLGQGPEFLTYFQNEAQLEKSRLLSDRFSAERPKGSFSTLEIQRTEQGDSAMYLCASSSDRGGAEAFFGQGTRLTVV.

The rearrangement links TRBV4-3 to TRBJ1-3; tentative D call: TRBD1 (6 bases). Trimming stripped 4 bases from V and 4 bases from J, with 17 bases between. The CDR3 runs to 16 residues. Germline CDR1 is LGHNA and CDR2 is YSLEER. The CDR3 sequence is CASSPGGWDLGNTIYF. CDR3 DNA: TGCGCCAGCAGCCCTGGGGGCTGGGACCTCGGAAACACCATATATTTT.

The V and J genes are TRBV2 and TRBJ1-5, with TRBD1 identical over 11 bases. This CDR3 comprises 13 residues. The V gene's germline CDR1 is SNHLY and CDR2 FYNNEI. Germline trimming cut 6 bases from V and 6 bases from J; bases unmatched to any gene: 1. The CDR3, as DNA: TGTGCCAGCAGGGGGACAGGGGGTCAGCCCCAGCATTTT. Protein sequence: CASRGTGGQPQHF.

The rearrangement links TRBV19 to TRBJ1-4; a weak D match, TRBD1 (5 bases). V was cut by 1 base and J by 6 bases, with 12 bases left in between. The CDR3 covers 15 residues. Germline CDR1 LNHDA, CDR2 SQIVND (reference sequence). The DNA for the CDR3 is TGTGCCAGTAGTATAGGCGCAAGGGGAGATGAAAAACTGTTTTTT. Translating gives CASSIGARGDEKLFF.

Only one count was recorded for this clone. The CDR3 DNA is TGTGCCAGCAGTGACAGGATGAACACTGAAGCTTTCTTT. Protein sequence: CASSDRMNTEAFF. This chain connects TRBV6-1 to TRBJ1-1; no clear D gene. Looked up from germline, CDR1 is MNHNS and CDR2 is SASEGT. This CDR3 contains 13 residues. V was shortened by 3 bases and J by 0 bases, with 5 bases between the two germline ends.

The chain links TRBV7-2 to TRBJ1-5; 7 nucleotides agree with TRBD1. Germline lookup yields CDR1 SGHTA and CDR2 FQGNSA. CDR3 length equals 16 residues. J lost 4 bases, V lost 5 bases, and 11 bases had no gene match. CDR3 nucleotides: TGTGCCAGCAGCACCTGGGGTCCCAGGGGGAATCAGCCCCAGCATTTT. Translated, it gives CASSTWGPRGNQPQHF.